This T cell receptor beta chain is from a study of OX40 agonist ivuxolimab in advanced cancers. Study overall: Three patients, one with hepatocellular carcinoma and two with cutaneous melanoma, responded partially.

A remark on this clone: Its specificity is unknown.

Findings and caveats of the study: CD8+ T cells (on average) carried more expanded clones than CD4+ T cells. Expansion of clones was among the lowest in partial responders at 0.1-3.0 mg/kg.

Method: immunoSEQ multiplex PCR; TCRdb's copy keeps in-frame clones and lacks some. The sample has tens of thousands of clones, 70% to 90% seen once. The CDR3 totals 14 residues. Germline V gene lookup returns CDR1 GTSNPN and CDR2 SVGIG (reference sequence). J was trimmed by 0 bases and V by 5 bases; bases with no gene match: 4. The specimen comprised CD4+ or CD8+ T cells sorted from blood, sampled in a trial of the OX40 agonist ivuxolimab. The origin of this receptor is an adult with an advanced solid tumor such as melanoma, head and neck, liver or kidney cancer. The chain carries TRBV30 and TRBJ2-3; 8 bases are shared with TRBD2. CDR3 DNA: TGTGCCTGGGGAGCGGGGGTTAGCACAGATACGCAGTATTTT. Encoded protein: CAWGAGVSTDTQYF.